The present entry profiles one TCR beta chain with its context. Its antigen is undetermined. These data belong to a study of shared clonotypes between healthy human individuals. Study outcomes and limitations: Sharing across a few donors was seen in 5% to 5.5% of naive CD4 clonotypes. A generally larger estimated richness was seen in naive subsets than in memory subsets.

Running of the assay took place at deep level. Several immunoSEQ 96-well plates shared each subset's DNA, each plate a replicate. Profiling relied on immunoSEQ multiplex PCR, and the TCRdb table lists in-frame clones only, not all of them. This sample carries some 1 million clones, roughly 75% of them seen once, and the ten largest clones take approximately 1.5%. Per germline, CDR1 SGDLS and CDR2 YYNGEE. V was cut by 1 base and J by 6 bases, with 14 bases left in between. This CDR3 comprises 15 residues. V is TRBV9 and J is TRBJ2-1; perhaps TRBD2 as D (6 bases). The receptor's source is a man between 18 and 35 years old in good health. The sequenced material came from memory CD4+ T cells sorted from blood. Subset of the sample: CD45RA-negative fraction. This chain's CDR3 is CASSVRRQGGNEQFF. CDR3 nucleotides: TGTGCCAGCAGCGTACGACGGCAGGGAGGCAATGAGCAGTTCTTC.